This T cell receptor beta chain stems from a study of neurological immune-mediated disorders. Study-wide findings and caveats: No CDR3 amino acid sequences recurred among expanded clones across subjects, suggesting private repertoires in all groups.

A 10-nucleotide random UMI tagged transcripts in template-switch 5'RACE cDNA synthesis. TCRdb passed the 5' RACE reads through MiXCR, listing each CDR3 protein once. The table lists about 22,000 distinct CDR3 sequences, around a sixth of them singletons, with approximately 7.6% in the top ten. This clonotype occurred a few times. Its antigen is as yet unknown. The CDR3 is 16 amino acids. Germline lookup yields CDR1 PRHDT and CDR2 FYEKMQ (reference sequence). Trimming removed 5 bases from V and 0 bases from J, with 15 bases in between. The source is a woman aged 18-30 years with multiple sclerosis. The chain joins TRBV13 to TRBJ2-3, with a possible D match to TRBD1 (6 bases). Sequenced material: CD8+ T cells from blood. The CDR3 protein is CASSPRTATSTDTQYF. The DNA of the CDR3 is TGTGCCAGCAGCCCCCGGACAGCTACTAGCACAGATACGCAGTATTTT.